The rows below give T cell receptor beta chains drawn from one sample of a study of breast tumors, draining lymph nodes, adjacent tissues. In TCRdb, the multiplex PCR reads were re-called with MiXCR into one record per CDR3 protein. The top ten clones hold approximately 4.5% of a sample with about 200,000 distinct CDR3 sequences, roughly 31% of them seen once. Source material: axillary lymph node tissue. Receptors originate from a female donor with breast cancer. Some clones in this sample may be carry-over from other donors' samples. CDR3s include the opening cysteine and the closing phenylalanine or tryptophan. A D gene is named only where the DNA matches it firmly. Not all rows give a size; the values are once, few, many and, for expanded clones, a class.

NA	TRBJ1-5	TRBV11-2	NA	CASSFFGLTSGSGYSNQPQHF	TGTGCCAGCAGCTTCTTCGGGCTCACTAGCGGGAGCGGGTATAGCAATCAGCCCCAGCATTTT
NA	TRBJ2-1	TRBV2	NA	CASSLAGVTGEQFF	TGTGCCAGCTCACTAGCTGGAGTAACCGGTGAGCAGTTCTTC
TRBD1	TRBJ2-1	TRBV10-3	many	CAISSLATGGGYEQFF	TGTGCCATCAGTTCCCTCGCGACAGGGGGCGGGTATGAGCAGTTCTTC
NA	TRBJ2-3	TRBV12-3/TRBV12-4	once	CASTPGVDTQYF	TGTGCCAGCACCCCGGGAGTAGATACGCAGTATTTT
NA	TRBJ1-6	TRBV20-1	many	CSAYDGREGWGVSPLHF	TGCAGTGCCTATGACGGCAGGGAGGGATGGGGTGTGTCACCCCTCCACTTT
NA	TRBJ2-1	TRBV13	many	CASSFDNEQFF	TGTGCCAGCAGCTTCGACAATGAGCAGTTCTTC
NA	TRBJ2-7	TRBV9	many	CASSVAQGAHYEQYF	TGTGCCAGCAGCGTAGCTCAAGGGGCGCACTACGAGCAGTACTTC
NA	TRBJ1-2	TRBV28	many	CASSLNPPATGYTF	TGTGCCAGCAGTTTGAACCCACCCGCGACAGGCTACACCTTC
NA	TRBJ2-1	TRBV20-1	many	CSALEYNEQFF	TGCAGTGCCCTGGAGTACAATGAGCAGTTCTTC
NA	TRBJ1-1	TRBV5-1	few	CASSLVRTPMNTEAFF	TGCGCCAGCAGCTTGGTTCGAACCCCCATGAACACTGAAGCTTTCTTT
TRBD2	TRBJ2-7	TRBV20-1	NA	CSATNPSGSAGQYF	TGCAGTGCCACTAACCCCAGCGGGAGTGCAGGGCAGTACTTC
TRBD2	TRBJ2-1	TRBV7-9	NA	CASSSSGGPYNEQFF	TGTGCCAGCAGCTCGAGCGGGGGCCCGTACAATGAGCAGTTCTTC
NA	TRBJ2-3	TRBV7-9	NA	CASSPPIPDTQYF	TGTGCCAGCAGCCCCCCGATCCCCGATACGCAGTATTTT
NA	TRBJ1-1	TRBV7-6	few	CASSAMGDMNTEAFF	TGTGCCAGCAGCGCCATGGGGGATATGAACACTGAAGCTTTCTTT
TRBD2	TRBJ2-1	TRBV7-2	NA	CASSWPLDGGGPGRASYNGQFF	TGCGCCAGCAGCTGGCCCCTTGATGGCGGGGGGCCTGGTAGGGCCTCCTACAATGGGCAGTTCTTC